This entry is about one T cell receptor (beta chain). Its specificity is unknown. These data come from a study of cytomegalovirus exposure and HLA in healthy donors. Study-level information: Caucasian-associated ancestry cluster membership applied to less than 85% of several hundred genotyped donors. Study results and caveats: Sequencing depth across donors, presence/absence analyses assumed, was roughly uniform. In a later analysis, at a false discovery rate of 0.05, 15,000 to 20,000 TCR beta sequences matched HLA alleles.

V trimming: 5 bases; J trimming: 4 bases; junction bases outside the gene matches: 7. Germline loops: CDR1 MNHEY, CDR2 SVGAGI. The CDR3 totals 14 residues. The PCR employed 60 Vbeta primers together with 13 Jbeta primers. The repertoire was sequenced with immunoSEQ multiplex PCR; TCRdb's copy has only in-frame clones and lacks some. The sample contains 65,000 to 85,000 clones, around four fifths of which appear only once. Sequenced: PBMCs. The rearrangement uses TRBV6-5 and TRBJ1-2; 7 bases align to TRBD1. The source is a woman aged 35 to 49 in good health and CMV-seropositive. DNA of the CDR3: TGTGCCAGCAGTCCTACAGGGGCGGGCTATGGCTACACCTTC. The encoded protein is CASSPTGAGYGYTF.